The present T cell receptor (beta chain) was sequenced within a study of response to subunit inactivated influenza vaccine. This clonotype came up many times. Its antigen is unknown. Overall study findings and caveats: Authors suggested each seasonal influenza vaccination recruits few new T cells.

Trimming shortened V by 0 bases and J by 5 bases, and 12 bases separated the two germline ends. The length of the CDR3 is 15 residues. The germline V gene encodes CDR1 SGHTA and CDR2 FQGNSA. TCRdb fed the RT-PCR reads into MiXCR, producing one record per CDR3 protein. The repertoire holds about 500,000 distinct CDR3 sequences, with 7.2% as singletons. The material was PBMCs from blood, obtained around 25 months after vaccination. The chain combines TRBV7-2 with TRBJ2-3; D is possibly TRBD1 (5 bases). The receptor comes from a man aged 50 to 69 who received an inactivated influenza vaccine. The CDR3 loop is CASSLAVGVGDTQYF. The CDR3 DNA follows: TGTGCCAGCAGCTTAGCCGTAGGGGTGGGAGATACGCAGTATTTT.